These 2 T cell receptor beta chains share one sample of origin, sequenced in a study of cytomegalovirus exposure and HLA in healthy donors (dated by TCRdb to between 2016 and 2019). Libraries were made using the immunoSEQ multiplex PCR assay. For the multiplex PCR, a mixture combining 60 forward primers for TCR Vbeta segments and 13 reverse primers for TCR Jbeta segments was used. Entries here come from immuneACCESS through TCRdb and include only in-frame sequences with V and J called. Some clones fail to appear in such tables; in the studies checked, an unresolved V gene covers under half of the shortfall, and the cause of the remainder is unknown. The sample table contains roughly 190,000 clones; only one count was recorded for roughly 60% of them. Clones ranked in the top ten supply about 2.9% of the sample. The sample comprised PBMCs. Receptors originate from a man aged 35 to 55 in good health and CMV-seronegative.

This chain connects TRBV27 to TRBJ1-1, with TRBD1 matching 9 bases. Germline CDR1 MNHEY, CDR2 SMNVEV (reference sequence). J was trimmed by 4 bases and V by 6 bases; bases with no gene match: 18. This CDR3 has 18 amino acids. The CDR3 DNA sequence: TGTGCCAGCAGGTTTACAGGGGGCGTTTTCTTCGACGGCACTGAAGCTTTCTTT. This translates into CASRFTGGVFFDGTEAFF.

This clone is a singleton in its sample. The V gene is TRBV5-4, the J gene TRBJ2-6; D is possibly TRBD2 (7 bases). V was clipped by 4 bases and J by 3 bases, with 14 bases between them. The germline CDR1 and CDR2 sequences are SGHNT and YYREEE (reference sequence). The CDR3 runs 16 residues. The CDR3 DNA reads as TGTGCCAGCAGCCCGGCCGGGGGGCGTGGGGCCAACGTCCTGACTTTC. This codes for CASSPAGGRGANVLTF.